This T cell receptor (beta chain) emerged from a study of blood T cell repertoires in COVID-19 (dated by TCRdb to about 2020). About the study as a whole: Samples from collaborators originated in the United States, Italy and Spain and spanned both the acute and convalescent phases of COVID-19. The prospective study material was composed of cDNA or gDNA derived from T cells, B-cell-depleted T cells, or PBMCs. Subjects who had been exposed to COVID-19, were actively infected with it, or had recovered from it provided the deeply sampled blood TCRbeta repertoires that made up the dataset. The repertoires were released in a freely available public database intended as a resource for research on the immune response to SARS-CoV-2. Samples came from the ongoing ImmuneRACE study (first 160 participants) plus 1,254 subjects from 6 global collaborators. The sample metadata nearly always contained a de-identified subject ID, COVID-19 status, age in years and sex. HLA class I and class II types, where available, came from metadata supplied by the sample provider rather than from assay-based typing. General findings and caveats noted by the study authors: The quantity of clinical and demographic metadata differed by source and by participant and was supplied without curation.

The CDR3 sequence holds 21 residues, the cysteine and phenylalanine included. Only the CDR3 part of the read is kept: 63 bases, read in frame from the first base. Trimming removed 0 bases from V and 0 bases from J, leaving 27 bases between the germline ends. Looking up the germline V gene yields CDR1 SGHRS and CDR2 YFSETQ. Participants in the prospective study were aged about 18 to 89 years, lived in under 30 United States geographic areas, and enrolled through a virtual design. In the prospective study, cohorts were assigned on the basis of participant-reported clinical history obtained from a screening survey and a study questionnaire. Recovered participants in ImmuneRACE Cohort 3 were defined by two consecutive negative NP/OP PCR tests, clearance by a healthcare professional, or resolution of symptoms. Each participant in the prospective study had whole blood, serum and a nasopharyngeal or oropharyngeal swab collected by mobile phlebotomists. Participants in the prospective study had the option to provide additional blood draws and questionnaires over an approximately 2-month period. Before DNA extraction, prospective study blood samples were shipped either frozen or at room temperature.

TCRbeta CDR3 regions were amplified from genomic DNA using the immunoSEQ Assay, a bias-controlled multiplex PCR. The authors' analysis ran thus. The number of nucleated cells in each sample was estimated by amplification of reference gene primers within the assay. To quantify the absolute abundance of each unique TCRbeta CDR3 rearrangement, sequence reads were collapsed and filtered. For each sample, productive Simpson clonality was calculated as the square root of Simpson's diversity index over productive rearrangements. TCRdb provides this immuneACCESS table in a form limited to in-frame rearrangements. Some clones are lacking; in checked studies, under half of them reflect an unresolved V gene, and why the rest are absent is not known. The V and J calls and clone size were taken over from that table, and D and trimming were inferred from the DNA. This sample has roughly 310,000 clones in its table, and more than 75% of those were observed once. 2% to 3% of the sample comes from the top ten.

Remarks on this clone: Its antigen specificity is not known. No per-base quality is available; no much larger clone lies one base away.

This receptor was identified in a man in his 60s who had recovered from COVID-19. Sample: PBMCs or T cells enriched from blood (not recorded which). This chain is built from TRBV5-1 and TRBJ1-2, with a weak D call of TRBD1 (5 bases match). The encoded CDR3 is CASSLDVKFGKGAGTNYGYTF. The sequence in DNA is TGCGCCAGCAGCTTGGATGTTAAGTTTGGGAAAGGGGCAGGCACTAACTATGGCTACACCTTC.